The 17 T cell receptor beta chains reported below all come from one sample, sequenced in a study of vaccination effects on CD4 cells after COVID-19. Cultured cells yielded isolated CD4+ T cells after less than 11 days. Everyone in the study got two shots of either the BNT162b2 or mRNA-1273 vaccine. Data came from immunoSEQ multiplex PCR; TCRdb stores just in-frame clones and leaves some out. Of more than 55,000 clones listed, around four fifths are singletons. Antigens of these TCRs are unknown. Sample: CD4+ T cells from PBMCs cultured without peptide, taken after COVID-19 vaccination. These receptors came from a human donor who received a COVID-19 vaccine.

The chain carries TRBV6-2 or TRBV6-3 and TRBJ2-5; perhaps TRBD2 as D (6 bases). This CDR3 region has 16 residues. Between the trimmed V and J ends, which lost 2 bases and 5 bases, there was a span of 18 bases. Germline V gene sequence: CDR1 MNHEY, CDR2 SVGEGT. CDR3 protein: CASSYIAGSLGETQYF. In nucleotides, the CDR3 is TGTGCCAGCAGTTACATCGCGGGGTCCCTAGGGGAGACCCAGTACTTC.

This sequence joins TRBV6-5 and TRBJ1-5; TRBD1 matches at 8 bases. V trimming: 5 bases; J trimming: 4 bases; junction bases outside the gene matches: 4. The CDR3 extends over 14 amino acids. The germline CDR1 and CDR2 sequences are MNHEY and SVGAGI. In DNA form, the CDR3 reads TGTGCCAGCAGTACGGGACAGGCAAATCAGCCCCAGCATTTT. It codes for CASSTGQANQPQHF.

This clone appeared once. This chain links TRBV15 with TRBJ2-2; possibly TRBD1 for D (5 bases). This CDR3 contains 16 residues. Germline loops: CDR1 LNHNV, CDR2 YYDKDF (reference sequence). V shed 1 base and J shed 6 bases, with 15 bases lying between them. CDR3 bases: TGTGCCACCAGCAGAGGCACTACGTGGGGCTCCGGGGAGCTGTTTTTT. Encoded protein: CATSRGTTWGSGELFF.

This chain connects TRBV6-5 to TRBJ2-7; D is uncertain. Trimming took off 6 bases at V and 4 bases at J, with 13 bases between the two ends. This CDR3 comprises 13 residues. CDR1 is MNHEY, CDR2 SVGAGI, per germline. The CDR3 sequence is CASSLRARYEQYF. CDR3 bases: TGTGCCAGCAGCCTCAGAGCGCGGTACGAGCAGTACTTC.

V gene TRBV30 combines with J gene TRBJ1-5, with D perhaps TRBD1 (5 bases). Trimming pared 5 bases from V and 1 base from J, leaving 9 bases between. Per germline, CDR1 GTSNPN and CDR2 SVGIG (reference sequence). The length of the CDR3 is 13 residues. DNA for the CDR3: TGTGCCTGGGACGGGGGAAGCAATCAGCCCCAGCATTTT. It codes for CAWDGGSNQPQHF.

In the case of this clone: The sample carries other DNA sequences with the same CDR3. The chain recombines TRBV3-1 (or the pseudogene TRBV3-2) with TRBJ2-2; no clear D gene. This CDR3 is built from 14 residues. Germline values: CDR1 LGHDT, CDR2 YNNKEL (reference sequence). Between the trimmed V and J ends, which lost 1 base and 6 bases, there was a span of 9 bases. CDR3 region: CASSQVRGAGELFF. The CDR3 DNA sequence: TGTGCCAGCAGCCAAGTGAGAGGAGCCGGGGAGCTGTTTTTT.

The chain is built from TRBV28 and TRBJ2-7; TRBD2 agrees at 7 bases. V shed 2 bases, J shed 1 base, and the junction held 5 bases outside the gene matches. The CDR3 spans 15 residues. Germline V gene sequence: CDR1 MDHEN, CDR2 SYDVKM. The CDR3 here is CASSLRGGWSYEQYF. The CDR3 nucleotides are TGTGCCAGCAGTTTAAGGGGAGGGTGGTCCTACGAGCAGTACTTC.

V gene TRBV5-1 combines with J gene TRBJ1-6; no clear D. Trimming removed 0 bases at V and 0 bases at J, with 7 bases between. CDR3 size: 16 residues. CDR1 SGHRS and CDR2 YFSETQ come from the germline V gene. The CDR3 nucleotides are TGCGCCAGCAGCTTGGACGGGAGCTCCTATAATTCACCCCTCCACTTT. This codes for CASSLDGSSYNSPLHF.

The chain links TRBV7-2 to TRBJ2-1, with D tentatively TRBD1 (6 bases). V lost 6 bases and J 2 bases, leaving 11 bases between the germline ends. The CDR3 has 14 residues. Germline V gene data show CDR1 as SGHTA and CDR2 as FQGNSA. CDR3: CASSQTGPYNEQFF. CDR3 nucleotide sequence: TGTGCCAGCAGTCAGACAGGCCCCTACAATGAGCAGTTCTTC.

This chain connects TRBV30 to TRBJ2-7; the match to TRBD1 covers 11 bases. Germline loops: CDR1 GTSNPN, CDR2 SVGIG (reference sequence). V dropped 0 bases and J dropped 0; count of bases not matched to a gene: 13. The length of the CDR3 is 19 residues. Here the CDR3 reads CAWSVWRDRGLSFSYEQYF. For the CDR3, the DNA is TGTGCCTGGAGTGTTTGGCGGGACAGGGGGTTAAGTTTCTCCTACGAGCAGTACTTC.

The chain links TRBV9 to TRBJ2-5; 12 bases are a match to TRBD1. CDR1 and CDR2 (germline): SGDLS, YYNGEE. The CDR3 runs to 14 residues. J lost 5 bases, V lost 5 bases, and 4 bases had no gene match. CDR3 DNA sequence: TGTGCCAGCAGTGGGACAGGGGGCGGGGAGACCCAGTACTTC. It yields the protein CASSGTGGGETQYF. Looking up the rest from reference TRBV9 and TRBJ2-5 gives the full variable domain: DSGVTQTPKHLITATGQRVTLRCSPRSGDLSVYWYQQSLDQGLQFLIQYYNGEERAKGNILERFSAQQFPDLHSELNLSSLELGDSALYFCASSGTGGGETQYFGPGTRLLVL.

The chain employs TRBV3-1 (or the pseudogene TRBV3-2) and TRBJ1-6; 7 nucleotides match TRBD1. Germline lookup yields CDR1 LGHDT and CDR2 YNNKEL (reference sequence). The CDR3 is 18 residues long. V shed 4 bases, J shed 0 bases, and the junction held 9 bases outside the gene matches. CDR3 region: CASSRDSRRSSYNSPLHF. The CDR3 coding sequence is TGTGCCAGCAGCCGGGACAGTCGGAGGAGCTCCTATAATTCACCCCTCCACTTT.

The gene calls are TRBV25-1 and TRBJ2-1; 8 positions match TRBD1. J lost 5 bases, V lost 5 bases, and 8 bases had no gene match. Germline assignment: CDR1 MGHDK and CDR2 SYGVNS. There are 15 residues in the CDR3. The CDR3 is CASSNRGIINNEQFF. The DNA of the CDR3 is TGTGCCAGCAGTAACAGGGGGATTATTAACAATGAGCAGTTCTTC.

The V and J genes are TRBV2 and TRBJ1-6; tentatively, D is TRBD1 (5 bases). From germline, CDR1 is SNHLY and CDR2 FYNNEI. CDR3 size: 13 residues. Trimming stripped 4 bases from V and 10 bases from J, with 11 bases between. The CDR3 region is CASSAQGPSPLHF. CDR3 sequence (DNA): TGTGCCAGCAGTGCTCAGGGTCCCTCACCCCTCCACTTT.

The rearrangement joins TRBV18 to TRBJ1-1; 9 bases fit TRBD1. CDR3 size: 15 residues. From germline, CDR1 is KGHSH and CDR2 LQKENI. V was clipped by 3 bases and J by 4 bases; unmatched bases: 6. The CDR3 is CASSPGTGKTTEAFF. DNA of the CDR3: TGTGCCAGCTCACCCGGGACAGGGAAGACCACTGAAGCTTTCTTT. The complete variable domain, with remaining parts taken from reference TRBV18 and TRBJ1-1, reads NAGVMQNPRHLVRRRGQEARLRCSPMKGHSHVYWYRQLPEEGLKFMVYLQKENIIDESGMPKERFSAEFPKEGPSILRIQQVVRGDSAAYFCASSPGTGKTTEAFFGQGTRLTVV.

The chain recombines TRBV19 with TRBJ1-5; D ambiguous. The CDR3 consists of 15 residues. Germline CDR1 and CDR2: LNHDA and SQIVND (reference sequence). The V end lost 3 bases, the J end lost 7 bases, and 16 bases lay between the germline ends. The CDR3, as DNA: TGTGCCAGTAGTATTGAGGGTACGGAAAGACAGCCCCAGCATTTT. This encodes CASSIEGTERQPQHF.

This clone has a handful of counts. This chain uses TRBV7-2 with TRBJ1-5, with a tentative D call TRBD1 (6 bases). Germline CDR1 and CDR2: SGHTA and FQGNSA. The V end lost 2 bases, the J end lost 3 bases, and 8 bases lay between the germline ends. The CDR3 has 14 residues. CDR3 protein: CASSLQGPNQPQHF. CDR3 DNA sequence: TGTGCCAGCAGCTTACAGGGGCCCAATCAGCCCCAGCATTTT.